This T cell receptor (beta chain) originates from a study of regulatory T cells in long-lasting Graves disease. This clonotype occurred many times. What it recognizes is unknown. Arm-PCR of CDR3 regions with iRepertoire HTBI primers generated TCR beta libraries. In the original processing: Across samples, 50 to 65 TRBV and some 14 TRBJ segments were found. TCRdb itself ran the multiplex PCR reads through MiXCR, one entry per CDR3 protein. TCRdb's processing, not the study's, gives the V and J calls here. This table holds 350,000 to 450,000 distinct CDR3 sequences, around 23% found once. Sample time point: persistent/refractory GD, antithyroid drugs over 5 years with positive TRAb. RNA from PBMCs was the source of the TCR library. Study-wide results and caveats: New patients shared fewer public clonotypes (around 980) than persistent patients did (about 2,700). Graves' patients with persistent disease showed TCR diversity lower than patients newly diagnosed. The small sample size may have reduced accuracy.

This CDR3 spans 13 amino acids. Germline V gene sequence: CDR1 MNHEY, CDR2 SMNVEV (reference sequence). V was pared by 4 bases and J by 1 base, with 4 bases between. This chain links TRBV27 with TRBJ2-2; D is unclear. This clonotype was sampled from a woman aged 40 to 50 with Graves disease. Sample: peripheral blood mononuclear cells (PBMCs), taken when the disease was refractory, from a patient treated with antithyroid drugs. The CDR3 spells CASSWGNTGELFF. The CDR3 coding sequence is TGTGCCAGCAGTTGGGGGAACACCGGGGAGCTGTTTTTT.